Each of the 9 T cell receptor beta chains below was sequenced from the same sample in a study of technical replicates of blood from a handful of donors (dated by TCRdb to the late 2010s). Library method: the immunoSEQ multiplex PCR assay. Entries here come from immuneACCESS through TCRdb and include only in-frame sequences with V and J called. Some clones fail to appear in such tables; in the studies checked, an unresolved V gene covers under half of the shortfall, and the cause of the remainder is unknown. This sample holds approximately 70,000 clones; roughly nine tenths were observed only once. Of the sample, 0.37% is held by the ten largest clones. The sequencing input was T cells isolated from PBMCs. Receptors were obtained from a human donor in good health. Some clones in this sample may be carry-over from other donors' samples.

V and J are TRBV6-5 and TRBJ1-4; 9 bases align to TRBD1. The V segment lost 5 bases and the J segment 5 bases; nucleotides outside the gene matches: 6. The germline CDR1 and CDR2 sequences are MNHEY and SVGAGI. The length of the CDR3 is 15 residues. DNA of the CDR3: TGTGCCAGCAGTCAATCGGACAGGGGAAATGAAAAACTGTTTTTT. Its translation is CASSQSDRGNEKLFF.

This chain joins TRBV27 and TRBJ1-1, with a possible D match to TRBD1 (5 bases). Germline assignment: CDR1 MNHEY and CDR2 SMNVEV (reference sequence). This CDR3 contains 13 residues. V lost 5 bases and J lost 0, with 7 bases in between. The CDR3 loop reads CASSTRVNTEAFF. CDR3 coding DNA: TGTGCCAGCAGTACCAGGGTGAACACTGAAGCTTTCTTT.

The chain combines TRBV15 with TRBJ2-7, with 8 bases lining up with TRBD1. CDR1 is LNHNV, CDR2 YYDKDF, per germline (reference sequence). The V segment lost 1 base and the J segment 0 bases; nucleotides outside the gene matches: 5. This CDR3 region has 16 residues. The CDR3 region has the DNA TGTGCCACCAGCAGAGCCCTGACAGGGGCCTCCTACGAGCAGTACTTC. Translated, it gives CATSRALTGASYEQYF.

This chain connects TRBV2 to TRBJ2-3; 8 nucleotides line up with TRBD1. The CDR3 spans 14 residues. Germline V gene sequence: CDR1 SNHLY, CDR2 FYNNEI. V shed 8 bases, J shed 2 bases, and the junction held 6 bases outside the gene matches. The CDR3 region has the DNA TGTGCCAGCGACCGGGACAGGTCCACAGATACGCAGTATTTT. Translated: CASDRDRSTDTQYF. The variable domain in full, with the rest retrieved from reference TRBV2 and TRBJ2-3, is EPEVTQTPSHQVTQMGQEVILRCVPISNHLYFYWYRQILGQKVEFLVSFYNNEISEKSEIFDDQFSVERPDGSNFTLKIRSTKLEDSAMYFCASDRDRSTDTQYFGPGTRLTVL.

The V call is TRBV28, the J call TRBJ2-1, with 13 bases identical to TRBD2. The CDR3 is 16 amino acids. The germline V gene encodes CDR1 MDHEN and CDR2 SYDVKM. Trimming cost V 5 bases and J 7 bases; bases outside gene matches: 8. This CDR3 is CASSRLAGGRWNEQFF. The CDR3 DNA follows: TGTGCCAGCAGTCGACTAGCGGGAGGCCGGTGGAATGAGCAGTTCTTC.

The chain recombines TRBV6-5 with TRBJ2-3; possibly TRBD2 for D (6 bases). V was cut by 8 bases and J by 0 bases, with 12 bases left in between. The CDR3 sequence is 14 residues long. Germline lookup yields CDR1 MNHEY and CDR2 SVGAGI. CDR3 loop: CASGDSASTDTQYF. The DNA of the CDR3 is TGTGCCAGCGGGGACTCAGCTAGCACAGATACGCAGTATTTT.

The V call is TRBV19, the J call TRBJ2-1, with 7 nucleotides matching TRBD1. The length of the CDR3 is 16 residues. V trimming: 6 bases; J trimming: 2 bases; junction bases outside the gene matches: 10. Germline values: CDR1 LNHDA, CDR2 SQIVND (reference sequence). In nucleotides, the CDR3 is TGTGCCAGTAGATCCAAACAGGGGATTGCCTACAATGAGCAGTTCTTC. It yields the protein CASRSKQGIAYNEQFF.

This clone was seen once. This chain connects TRBV5-1 to TRBJ1-5, with D tentatively TRBD1 (5 bases). The germline V gene encodes CDR1 SGHRS and CDR2 YFSETQ. The CDR3 spans 13 residues. V dropped 0 bases and J dropped 4 bases, with 5 bases sitting between them. CDR3 nucleotides: TGCGCCAGCAGCTTGGCAGGGAATCAGCCCCAGCATTTT. Amino acids: CASSLAGNQPQHF.

CDR3 nucleotides: TGCAGCGTTGTTGACTCTCCTTTAGATTACGAGCAGTACTTC. Translated, it gives CSVVDSPLDYEQYF. The chain uses TRBV29-1 and TRBJ2-7; no firm D call. Germline values: CDR1 SQVTM, CDR2 ANQGSEA. Trimming left V 4 bases short and J 4 bases short, with 17 bases between. There are 14 residues in the CDR3.